The clone carrying this TCR beta chain was observed many times. Its matching antigen is unknown. Looked up from germline, CDR1 is SGHTA and CDR2 is FQGNSA. V lost 3 bases to trimming and J lost 3 bases, with 12 bases between them. The CDR3 has 15 residues. The sample belongs to a study of T cell repertoires in cytomegalovirus infection. TCRdb called the reads again in MiXCR, with one record for every CDR3 protein. The sample has fewer than 65,000 distinct CDR3 sequences, more than 15% seen once. The receptor was derived from a human donor in good health (CMV status not recorded). Some clones in this sample may be carry-over from other donors' samples. The chain uses TRBV7-2 and TRBJ1-3; possible D gene TRBD1, 5 bases. The specimen comprised CD8+ T cells from cultured PBMCs, sampled from culture after CMV antigen stimulation. The CDR3 nucleotides read TGTGCCAGCAGCTTTCCGCAGGGTTTTGGAAACACCATATATTTT. Translating gives CASSFPQGFGNTIYF.